Sequencing of this TCR beta chain was carried out in a study of response to subunit inactivated influenza vaccine. Each CDR3 protein gets one entry after TCRdb re-called the RT-PCR reads with MiXCR. The sample holds about 650,000 distinct CDR3 sequences, approximately 15% seen once. The CDR3 runs to 14 residues. The V gene lost 8 bases and the J gene lost 2 bases, with 16 bases spanning the gap. Germline lookup yields CDR1 MDHEN and CDR2 SYDVKM. A remark on this clonotype: The antigen is undetermined.

Study-level points and caveats: Seasonal influenza vaccination, on each occasion, was suggested by the authors to recruit few new T cells.

The V call is TRBV28, the J call TRBJ2-7; D might be TRBD2 (6 bases). The material was PBMCs from blood, obtained 11 to 12 days after vaccination. The receptor was isolated from a man aged 50-60 years who received an inactivated influenza vaccine. DNA for the CDR3: TGTGCCAGCTGGTCTCGGGGGAAAACCTACGAGCAGTACTTC. Translation: CASWSRGKTYEQYF. The variable domain in full, completed from reference TRBV28 and TRBJ2-7, reads DVKVTQSSRYLVKRTGEKVFLECVQDMDHENMFWYRQDPGLGLRLIYFSYDVKMKEKGDIPEGYSVSREKKERFSLILESASTNQTSMYLCASWSRGKTYEQYFGPGTRLTVT.